These 7 T cell receptor beta chains came from one sample sequenced in a study of T cells after yellow fever vaccination. MiXCR was run by TCRdb on the 5' RACE reads, yielding one entry per CDR3 protein. This table has 450,000 to 550,000 distinct CDR3 sequences, 20% to 25% appearing once. This material consisted of PBMCs, taken about 20 days after the first yellow fever vaccination. These receptor sequences come from a man younger than 35 who received the YFV17D yellow fever vaccine.

V gene TRBV30 combines with J gene TRBJ1-2, with D perhaps matching TRBD1 (5 bases). The CDR3 spans 13 residues. The V end was cut by 0 bases, the J end by 8 bases, with 13 bases between. Per the germline V gene, CDR1 is GTSNPN and CDR2 is SVGIG (reference sequence). The CDR3 loop is CAWSVTRWDGYTF. The CDR3 nucleotides are TGTGCCTGGAGTGTAACACGATGGGACGGCTACACCTTC.

This clonotype was seen a few times. The J gene is TRBJ2-2, the V gene TRBV7-9; 11 bases align to TRBD1. The CDR3 consists of 15 residues. Losses at the gene ends were 7 bases for V and 6 bases for J; bases not matched to a gene: 7. Looked up from germline, CDR1 is SEHNR and CDR2 is FQNEAQ (reference sequence). CDR3: CASNPRTGGSGELFF. Written as DNA, the CDR3 is TGTGCCAGCAACCCAAGGACAGGGGGCTCCGGGGAGCTGTTTTTT.

The chain uses TRBV6-2 or TRBV6-3 and TRBJ2-3; 12 nucleotides match TRBD2. Germline V gene lookup returns CDR1 MNHEY and CDR2 SVGEGT. This CDR3 is built from 18 residues. Unmatched junction bases numbered 5, after V lost 1 base and J lost 0 bases. The CDR3 nucleotides are TGTGCCAGCAGTTACTTTGGACTAGCGGGGAGTAGCACAGATACGCAGTATTTT. Amino acid sequence: CASSYFGLAGSSTDTQYF.

In DNA form, the CDR3 reads TGTGCCAGCAGTTACAGGGCGACCCGGGGGGCCGGGGAGCTGTTTTTT. As protein: CASSYRATRGAGELFF. This chain links TRBV6-5 with TRBJ2-2, with 7 bases that match TRBD2. CDR3 length: 16 amino acids. Germline CDR1 and CDR2: MNHEY and SVGAGI. The J segment lost 6 bases and the V segment lost 2 bases, leaving 9 bases of the junction unmatched.

This clonotype showed up just a few times. The gene calls are TRBV18 and TRBJ2-7, with a tentative D call TRBD1 (6 bases). V gave up 6 bases and J gave up 3 bases, with 21 bases separating them. The CDR3 runs 16 residues. CDR1 and CDR2 (germline): KGHSH, LQKENI. CDR3 amino acids: CASSTPLRTAFYEQYF. CDR3 DNA: TGTGCCAGCTCGACACCACTCCGGACAGCTTTCTACGAGCAGTACTTC. Together with reference TRBV18 and TRBJ2-7, the CDR3 gives the full variable domain: NAGVMQNPRHLVRRRGQEARLRCSPMKGHSHVYWYRQLPEEGLKFMVYLQKENIIDESGMPKERFSAEFPKEGPSILRIQQVVRGDSAAYFCASSTPLRTAFYEQYFGPGTRLTVT.

This clonotype was seen a handful of times. The chain employs TRBV2 and TRBJ1-5, with 8 positions matching TRBD1. This CDR3 contains 16 residues. Germline values: CDR1 SNHLY, CDR2 FYNNEI. V lost 6 bases to trimming and J lost 5 bases; unmatched junction nucleotides: 12. The CDR3 nucleotides read TGTGCCAGCAGGGGCGGACAGGGTTTTGGACATCAGCCCCAGCATTTT. Its protein is CASRGGQGFGHQPQHF.

The J gene is TRBJ2-7, the V gene TRBV6-5; possible D gene TRBD1, 6 bases. V lost 0 bases and J lost 4, with 7 bases in between. CDR3 length equals 13 residues. The germline gives CDR1 MNHEY, CDR2 SVGAGI. The CDR3 DNA follows: TGTGCCAGCAGTTACTCGCAGGGGTACGAGCAGTACTTC. This gives the protein CASSYSQGYEQYF.